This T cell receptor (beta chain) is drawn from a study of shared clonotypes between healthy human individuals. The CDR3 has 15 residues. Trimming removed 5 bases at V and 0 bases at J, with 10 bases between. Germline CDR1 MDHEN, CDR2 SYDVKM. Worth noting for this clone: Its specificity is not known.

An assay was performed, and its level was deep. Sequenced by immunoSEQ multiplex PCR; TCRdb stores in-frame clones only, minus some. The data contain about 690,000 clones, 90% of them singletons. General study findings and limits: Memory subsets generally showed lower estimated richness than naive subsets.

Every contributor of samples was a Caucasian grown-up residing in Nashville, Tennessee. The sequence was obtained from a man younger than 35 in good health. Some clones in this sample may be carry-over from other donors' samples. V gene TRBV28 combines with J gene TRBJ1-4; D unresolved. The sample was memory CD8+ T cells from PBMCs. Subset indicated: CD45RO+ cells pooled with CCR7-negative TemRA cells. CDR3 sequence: CASSNKETTNEKLFF. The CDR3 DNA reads TGTGCCAGCAGTAATAAGGAAACAACTAATGAAAAACTGTTTTTT.